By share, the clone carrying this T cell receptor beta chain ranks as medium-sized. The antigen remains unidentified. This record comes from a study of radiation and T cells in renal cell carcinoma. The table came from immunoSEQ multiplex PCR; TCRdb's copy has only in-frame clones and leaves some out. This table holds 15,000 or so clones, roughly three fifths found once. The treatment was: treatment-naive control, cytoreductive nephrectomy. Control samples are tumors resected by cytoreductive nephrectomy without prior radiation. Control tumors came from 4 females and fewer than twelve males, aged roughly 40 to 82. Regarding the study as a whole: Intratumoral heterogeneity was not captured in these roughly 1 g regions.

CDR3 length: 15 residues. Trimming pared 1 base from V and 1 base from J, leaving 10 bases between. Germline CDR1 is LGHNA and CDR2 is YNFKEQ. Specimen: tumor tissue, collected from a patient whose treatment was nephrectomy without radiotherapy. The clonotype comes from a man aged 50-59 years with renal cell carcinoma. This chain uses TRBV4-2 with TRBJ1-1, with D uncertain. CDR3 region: CASSQGSVGNTEAFF. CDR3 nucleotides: TGTGCCAGCAGCCAAGGGTCCGTGGGGAACACTGAAGCTTTCTTT.